This T cell receptor (beta chain) appears in the sequencing data of a study of blood T cell repertoires in COVID-19. Germline assignment: CDR1 SGHAT and CDR2 FQNNGV. J was trimmed by 3 bases and V by 6 bases; bases with no gene match: 6. The CDR3 is 15 residues long. This table comes from immunoSEQ multiplex PCR, and its TCRdb copy is limited to in-frame clones, with some not included. Of about 250,000 clones listed, 81% were seen once; the top ten hold around 8%. This rearrangement joins TRBV11-2 to TRBJ2-2, with 8 bases fitting TRBD1. Sequencing used peripheral blood. The TCR was taken from a woman at least 80 years old with acute or convalescent COVID-19. CDR3 coding DNA: TGTGCCAGCAGTTCGGACAGGGTAGACACCGGGGAGCTGTTTTTT. This sequence encodes CASSSDRVDTGELFF.